This is a list of T cell receptor beta chains from one sample in a study of TIL therapy for anti-PD-1-resistant metastatic lung cancer. Profiling relied on immunoSEQ multiplex PCR, and the TCRdb table lists in-frame clones only, not all of them. The repertoire holds roughly 28,000 clones, with under 80% as singletons. The sequencing here drew on tumor tissue, taken at baseline. These TCRs come from a woman between 25 and 85 years old with non-small cell lung cancer. Both conserved end residues are part of each CDR3. The order of the fields is clone size, CDR3 length, D gene, J gene, V gene, CDR3 DNA, CDR3 protein. D genes are given only for firm matches. The size field is filled for only some rows; it gives once, few, many or a size class.

>-|14|TRBD2|TRBJ2-7|TRBV27
TGTGCCAGCAGCCAAATAGCGGGGCCCTACGAGCAGTACTTC
CASSQIAGPYEQYF
>-|14|-|TRBJ2-1|TRBV10-3
TGTGCCTCAAAAGGGAAACAGGCATACAATGAGCAGTTCTTC
CASKGKQAYNEQFF
>once|15|-|TRBJ2-6|TRBV9
TGTGCCAGCAGCGCCTGGGACTCTGGGGCCAACGTCCTGACTTTC
CASSAWDSGANVLTF
>-|15|TRBD1|TRBJ2-2|TRBV5-4
TGTGCCAGCAGCTTGGGAGGGGGCAACACCGGGGAGCTGTTTTTT
CASSLGGGNTGELFF
>few|14|-|TRBJ1-5|TRBV27
TGTGCCAGCGCTGGGCCTGGTGGCAATCAGCCCCAGCATTTT
CASAGPGGNQPQHF
>-|16|-|TRBJ2-6|TRBV27
TGTGCCAGCACCCCAGGACGGGACTCTGGGGCCAACGTCCTGACTTTC
CASTPGRDSGANVLTF
>few|16|-|TRBJ2-3|TRBV7-9
TGTGCCAGCAGCTCCCCCGAGACGTACAGCACAGATACGCAGTATTTT
CASSSPETYSTDTQYF
>-|13|-|TRBJ2-2|TRBV7-9
TGTGCCCCGGGTGAGGGGCACACCGGGGAGCTGTTTTTT
CAPGEGHTGELFF
>-|14|TRBD1|TRBJ2-3|TRBV7-7
TGTGCCAGCAGCCTAGGACAGGGCGCAGATACGCAGTATTTT
CASSLGQGADTQYF
>few|15|TRBD1|TRBJ1-2|TRBV27
TGTGCCAGCAGTCCAGCCGTGGGACAGAGAAATGGCTACACCTTC
CASSPAVGQRNGYTF
>few|15|-|TRBJ2-5|TRBV28
TGTGCCAGCAGTTCGGGACAAGCCGTAGAAGAGACCCAGTACTTC
CASSSGQAVEETQYF
>-|15|TRBD2|TRBJ2-2|TRBV25-1
TGTGCCAGTAAGGGACTAGCGGGAGGCACCGGGGAGCTGTTTTTT
CASKGLAGGTGELFF
>few|13|-|TRBJ2-2|TRBV5-4
TGTGCCAGCAGCTTGGTTTCCACCGGGGAGCTGTTTTTT
CASSLVSTGELFF
>-|11|-|TRBJ1-5|TRBV20-1
TGCCCCCCGGACAGAAATCAGCCCCAGCATTTT
CPPDRNQPQHF
>-|16|TRBD1|TRBJ2-1|TRBV2
TGTGCCAGCAGTGATTCGGGACAGGGATATTACAATGAGCAGTTCTTC
CASSDSGQGYYNEQFF
>-|20|-|TRBJ2-3|TRBV1
TGCACCAGCAGCCCGTCCCAGAGTAGCGGGAGAACGGTCGCGGGAGATACGCAGTATTTT
CTSSPSQSSGRTVAGDTQYF